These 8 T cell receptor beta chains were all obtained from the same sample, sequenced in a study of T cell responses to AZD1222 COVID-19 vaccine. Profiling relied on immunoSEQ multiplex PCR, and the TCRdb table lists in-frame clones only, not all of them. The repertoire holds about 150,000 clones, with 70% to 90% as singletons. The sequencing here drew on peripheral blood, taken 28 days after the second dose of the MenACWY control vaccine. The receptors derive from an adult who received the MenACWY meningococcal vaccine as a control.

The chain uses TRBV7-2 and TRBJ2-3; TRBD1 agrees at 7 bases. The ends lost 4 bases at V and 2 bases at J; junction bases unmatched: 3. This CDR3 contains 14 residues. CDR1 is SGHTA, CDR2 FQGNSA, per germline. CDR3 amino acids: CASSWDRYTDTQYF. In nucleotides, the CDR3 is TGTGCCAGCAGCTGGGACAGATACACAGATACGCAGTATTTT. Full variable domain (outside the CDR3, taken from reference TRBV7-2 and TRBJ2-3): GAGVSQSPSNKVTEKGKDVELRCDPISGHTALYWYRQSLGQGLEFLIYFQGNSAPDKSGLPSDRFSAERTGGSVSTLTIQRTQQEDSAVYLCASSWDRYTDTQYFGPGTRLTVL.

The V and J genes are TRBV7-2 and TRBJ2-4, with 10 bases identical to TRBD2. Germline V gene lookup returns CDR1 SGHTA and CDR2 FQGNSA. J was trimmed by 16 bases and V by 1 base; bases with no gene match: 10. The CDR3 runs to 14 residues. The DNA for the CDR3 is TGTGCCAGCAGCTTAGGACCGGGACTAGCGTGGTTTTACTTC. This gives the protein CASSLGPGLAWFYF. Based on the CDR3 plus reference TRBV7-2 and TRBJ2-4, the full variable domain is GAGVSQSPSNKVTEKGKDVELRCDPISGHTALYWYRQSLGQGLEFLIYFQGNSAPDKSGLPSDRFSAERTGGSVSTLTIQRTQQEDSAVYLCASSLGPGLAWFYFGAGTRLSVL.

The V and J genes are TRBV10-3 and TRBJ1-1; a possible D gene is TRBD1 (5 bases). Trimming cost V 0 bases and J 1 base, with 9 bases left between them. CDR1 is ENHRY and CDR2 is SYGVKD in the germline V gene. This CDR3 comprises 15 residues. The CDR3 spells CAISESGAPNTEAFF. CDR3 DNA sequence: TGTGCCATCAGTGAGTCAGGGGCCCCGAACACTGAAGCTTTCTTT.

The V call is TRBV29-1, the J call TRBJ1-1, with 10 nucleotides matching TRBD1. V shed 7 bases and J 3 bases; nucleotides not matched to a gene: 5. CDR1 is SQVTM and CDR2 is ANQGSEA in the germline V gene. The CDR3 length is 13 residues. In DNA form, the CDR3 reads TGCAGCGGATCGACAGGGGGCGACACTGAAGCTTTCTTT. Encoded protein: CSGSTGGDTEAFF.

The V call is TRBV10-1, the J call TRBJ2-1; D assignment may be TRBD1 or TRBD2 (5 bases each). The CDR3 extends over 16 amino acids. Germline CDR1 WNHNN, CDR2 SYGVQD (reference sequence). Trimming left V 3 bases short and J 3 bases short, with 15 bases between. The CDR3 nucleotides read TGCGCCAGCAGTGATAGTAGGGGACGGAACTACAATGAGCAGTTCTTC. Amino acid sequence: CASSDSRGRNYNEQFF.

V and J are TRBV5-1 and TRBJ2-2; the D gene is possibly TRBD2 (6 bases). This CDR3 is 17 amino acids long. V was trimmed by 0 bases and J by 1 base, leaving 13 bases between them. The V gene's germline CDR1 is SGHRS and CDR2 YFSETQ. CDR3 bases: TGCGCCAGCAGCTTGGCCGCGGGCGGGGTGAACACCGGGGAGCTGTTTTTT. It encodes CASSLAAGGVNTGELFF.

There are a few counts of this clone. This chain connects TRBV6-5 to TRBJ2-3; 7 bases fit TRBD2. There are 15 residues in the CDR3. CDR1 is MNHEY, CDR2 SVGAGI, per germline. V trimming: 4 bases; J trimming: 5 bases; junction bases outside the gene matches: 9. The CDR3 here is CASSLGGSEIDTQYF. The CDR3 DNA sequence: TGTGCCAGCAGTTTGGGCGGGAGTGAGATAGATACGCAGTATTTT.

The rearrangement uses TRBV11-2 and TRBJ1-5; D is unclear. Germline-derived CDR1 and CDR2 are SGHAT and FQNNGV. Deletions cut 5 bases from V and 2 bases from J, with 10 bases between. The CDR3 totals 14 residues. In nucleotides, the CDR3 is TGTGCCAGCAGCCCGGAGGTTGGCAATCAGCCCCAGCATTTT. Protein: CASSPEVGNQPQHF.